This T cell receptor (beta chain) is from a study of shared clonotypes between healthy human individuals. Study-level findings and limits: Enrolling few donors narrowed the genetic and exposure-history diversity that was represented. Across a handful of donors, naive CD4 shared roughly 5%, naive CD8 over 3%, memory CD4 roughly 2.4%, memory CD8 over 0.3%.

Regarding this clone: The antigen remains unidentified.

The CDR3 contains 12 residues. Germline assignment: CDR1 SNHLY and CDR2 FYNNEI. V was trimmed by 6 bases and J by 0 bases, leaving 6 bases between them. Produced via immunoSEQ multiplex PCR; TCRdb's table is partial and in-frame only. The sample yields approximately 2,000,000 clones, just under 95% seen once. The receptor was derived from a young man in good health. Some clones in this sample may be carry-over from other donors' samples. Sequencing was done on a sample of naive CD4+ T cells from PBMCs. The subset is: CD45RA+ positively selected. The chain couples TRBV2 to TRBJ2-7; D remains unclear. This CDR3 is CASSPSSYEQYF. The CDR3, as DNA: TGTGCCAGCAGCCCAAGCTCCTACGAGCAGTACTTC.